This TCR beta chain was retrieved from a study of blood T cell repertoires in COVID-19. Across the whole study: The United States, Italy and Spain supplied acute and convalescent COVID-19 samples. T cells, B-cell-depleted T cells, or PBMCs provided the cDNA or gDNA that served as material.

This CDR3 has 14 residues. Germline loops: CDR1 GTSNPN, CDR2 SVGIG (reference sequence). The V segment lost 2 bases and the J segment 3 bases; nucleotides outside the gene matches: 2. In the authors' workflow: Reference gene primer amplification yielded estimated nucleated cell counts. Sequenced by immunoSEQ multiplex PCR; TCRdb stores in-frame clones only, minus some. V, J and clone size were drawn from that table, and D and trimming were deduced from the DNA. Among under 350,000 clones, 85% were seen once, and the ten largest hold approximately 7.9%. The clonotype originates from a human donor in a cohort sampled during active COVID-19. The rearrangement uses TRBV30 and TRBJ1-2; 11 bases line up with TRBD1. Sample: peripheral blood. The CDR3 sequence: CAWSPGQGDYGYTF. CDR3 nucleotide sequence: TGTGCCTGGAGTCCGGGACAGGGGGACTATGGCTACACCTTC.